This T cell receptor (beta chain) was profiled in a study of blood T cell repertoires in COVID-19. The overall study: The United States, Italy and Spain provided the acute and convalescent COVID-19 samples.

With regard to this clone: Distinct nucleotide sequences in the sample also encode this CDR3.

As handled by the study authors: By means of reference gene primer amplification, nucleated cell counts were estimated. Assay: immunoSEQ multiplex PCR; the TCRdb copy retains only in-frame clones and omits some. D and trimming were read from the DNA, whereas the V and J calls and clone size are those reported in that table. Of approximately 90,000 clones in the sample, 81% were seen once. Trimming pared 0 bases from V and 7 bases from J, leaving 8 bases between. From germline, CDR1 is SGDLS and CDR2 YYNGEE. CDR3 length: 14 amino acids. The chain combines TRBV9 with TRBJ1-6; D remains ambiguous. The receptor was derived from a man aged 60 to 75 with acute or convalescent COVID-19. What was sequenced was peripheral blood. DNA of the CDR3: TGTGCCAGCAGCGTAGCCCGGGAAAATTCACCCCTCCACTTT. Residues: CASSVARENSPLHF.